A single sample gave rise to the 16 T cell receptor beta chains below, sequenced in a study of blood T cells in healthy people across ages. For the second PCR, which ran for about 7 to 11 cycles, a sample-barcoded 5' primer and a J-beta primer mix were used. TCRdb called the 5' RACE reads again in MiXCR, with one record for every CDR3 protein. The sample has 1,800,000 or so distinct CDR3 sequences, 39% seen once. Sequenced input: blood. The receptors originated from a human donor in good health.

V usage is TRBV20-1 and J usage is TRBJ2-5; TRBD1 matches 7 bases. Unmatched junction bases numbered 7, after V lost 4 bases and J lost 2 bases. This CDR3 is built from 14 residues. Germline V gene sequence: CDR1 DFQATT, CDR2 SNEGSKA (reference sequence). CDR3 sequence reads: CSATSGTEQETQYF. The CDR3 DNA follows: TGCAGTGCTACCTCCGGGACAGAACAAGAGACCCAGTACTTC.

The sample holds a few counts of this clonotype. The rearrangement joins TRBV29-1 to TRBJ2-1; D possibly corresponds to TRBD1 (5 bases). This CDR3 spans 12 amino acids. Per germline, CDR1 SQVTM and CDR2 ANQGSEA. The V end lost 7 bases, the J end lost 14 bases, and 21 bases lay between the germline ends. The CDR3 nucleotides read TGCAGCGCCACTGAAGCCCAGGGCCCTAAGTTCTTC. Its translation: CSATEAQGPKFF.

The table lists this clonotype with many counts. The chain's CDR3 is CASSQGQGVDYGYTF. DNA for the CDR3: TGCGCCAGCAGCCAAGGACAGGGCGTCGACTATGGCTACACCTTC. The chain joins TRBV4-1 to TRBJ1-2, with 7 bases that match TRBD1. V was pared by 1 base and J by 3 bases, with 5 bases of the junction left unmatched. Germline loops: CDR1 MGHRA, CDR2 YSYEKL. There are 15 residues in the CDR3.

Regarding this clonotype: The junction departs from the called germline gene at one end, perhaps through a read error. The rearrangement joins TRBV11-2 to TRBJ2-6; TRBD2 matches 11 bases. CDR3 length equals 22 residues. Germline V lookup: CDR1 SGHAT, CDR2 FQNNGV. The CDR3 loop reads CASSSVGRKLAGDLSGANALTF. The CDR3 DNA follows: TGTGCCAGCAGCTCTGTTGGGCGAAAACTAGCGGGGGACCTCTCTGGGGCCAACGCCCTGACTTTC.

Points on this clonotype: One end of the junction does not line up with germline, which may come from a read error. This rearrangement joins TRBV12-3 or TRBV12-4 to TRBJ2-1, with 10 bases lining up with TRBD1. The CDR3 loop spans 14 amino acids. The CDR3 DNA reads TGTACCAGCAGTCGGGAAGGGACAGGGGATGAGCAGTTCTTC. This codes for CTSSREGTGDEQFF.

The sample holds a few counts of this clonotype. The chain employs TRBV12-3 or TRBV12-4 and TRBJ2-5; 7 bases match TRBD1. The CDR3 has 15 amino acids. The ends lost 1 base at V and 1 base at J; junction bases unmatched: 3. In nucleotides, the CDR3 is TGTGCCAGCAGTTTAGGGCGGACAGGCCAAGAGACCCAGTACTTC. Amino acid sequence: CASSLGRTGQETQYF.

The table lists this clonotype with many counts. The chain combines TRBV7-2 with TRBJ1-2; D not certain. Germline CDR1 is SGHTA and CDR2 is FQGNSA. This CDR3 spans 13 amino acids. The V and J ends lost 3 bases and 4 bases respectively, with 9 bases between them. CDR3: CASSFVFSYGYTF. In nucleotides, the CDR3 is TGTGCCAGCAGCTTCGTTTTTAGCTATGGCTACACCTTC.

The table lists this clonotype with a few counts. CDR3 bases: TGTGCCAGCAGCTCATTACAGGGGAACCCCACAGATACGCAGTATTTT. Protein product: CASSSLQGNPTDTQYF. The chain joins TRBV5-6 to TRBJ2-3; 7 nucleotides align to TRBD1. The V segment lost 3 bases and the J segment 2 bases; nucleotides outside the gene matches: 9. The CDR3 extends over 16 amino acids. Germline values: CDR1 SGHDT, CDR2 YYEEEE.

On this clonotype: A junction boundary mismatches the germline segment, possibly from a read error. The genes are TRBV20-1 and TRBJ2-5; 7 nucleotides match TRBD2. Germline V lookup: CDR1 DFQATT, CDR2 SNEGSKA (reference sequence). CDR3 length equals 14 residues. In DNA form, the CDR3 reads TGCAGTGTTAGAAAGGCGGGGGTCCAAGAGACCCAGTACTTC. It codes for CSVRKAGVQETQYF.

This clonotype was counted only a few times. The chain has TRBV7-2 and TRBJ1-2; a weak D match, TRBD1 (6 bases). CDR1 is SGHTA, CDR2 FQGNSA, per germline. The CDR3 is 14 amino acids. V was shortened by 3 bases and J by 8 bases, with 16 bases between the two germline ends. The DNA for the CDR3 is TGTGCCAGCAGCTTCATACAGGGTGAGGACGGCTACACCTTC. Its protein is CASSFIQGEDGYTF. The full variable domain, completed using reference TRBV7-2 and TRBJ1-2, is GAGVSQSPSNKVTEKGKDVELRCDPISGHTALYWYRQSLGQGLEFLIYFQGNSAPDKSGLPSDRFSAERTGGSVSTLTIQRTQQEDSAVYLCASSFIQGEDGYTFGSGTRLTVV.

The chain employs TRBV15 and TRBJ1-2, with a weak D call TRBD1 (5 bases). This CDR3 has 13 amino acids. The germline V gene encodes CDR1 LNHNV and CDR2 YYDKDF (reference sequence). V dropped 4 bases and J dropped 7 bases, with 13 bases sitting between them. CDR3 bases: TGTGCCACCAGCAAAGGAGGGGCGGGTGGCTACACCTTC. This sequence encodes CATSKGGAGGYTF.

A word on this clonotype: A read error may account for a junction end that differs from germline. This chain connects TRBV7-9 to TRBJ1-2; no firm D call. This CDR3 spans 14 amino acids. The V gene's germline CDR1 is SEHNR and CDR2 FQNEAQ (reference sequence). In nucleotides, the CDR3 is TGTGCCAGCAGCTTATACGGACCTAACTATGGCCACACCTTC. Its protein is CASSLYGPNYGHTF.

This clonotype was picked up many times. This chain uses TRBV29-1 with TRBJ2-7; the match to TRBD2 covers 13 bases. The CDR3 length is 12 residues. With V trimmed by 6 bases and J by 6 bases, 2 bases remained unmatched. Germline V lookup: CDR1 SQVTM, CDR2 ANQGSEA. Written as DNA, the CDR3 is TGCAGCGTGACTAGCGGGGGGAGCGAGCAGTACTTC. Protein: CSVTSGGSEQYF.

V is TRBV10-3 and J is TRBJ2-1; D may be TRBD2 (6 bases). With 0 bases removed from V and 8 bases from J, the gap between germline ends came to 14 bases. The CDR3 has 15 amino acids. Germline CDR1 is ENHRY and CDR2 is SYGVKD. For the CDR3, the DNA is TGTGCCATCAGTGAGTCTCCACCCGGGGGAGATGAGCAGTTCTTC. Encoded protein: CAISESPPGGDEQFF.

This chain joins TRBV7-6 and TRBJ2-1; 16 nucleotides align to TRBD2. This CDR3 spans 18 amino acids. After removal of 5 bases from V and 4 bases from J, the junction contained 8 bases not matched to a gene. The germline CDR1 and CDR2 sequences are SGHVS and FNYEAQ. The CDR3 sequence is CASSRLGTSGGVYNEQFF. CDR3 DNA: TGTGCCAGCAGCAGACTCGGGACTAGCGGGGGGGTTTACAATGAGCAGTTCTTC.

This rearrangement joins TRBV20-1 to TRBJ2-1; the D is unclear. The CDR3 has 12 residues. Between the trimmed V and J ends, which lost 2 bases and 5 bases, there was a span of 7 bases. From germline, CDR1 is DFQATT and CDR2 SNEGSKA (reference sequence). The CDR3: CSARLVNNEQFF. CDR3 sequence (DNA): TGCAGTGCTAGACTAGTTAACAATGAGCAGTTCTTC.